The clone carrying this T cell receptor (beta chain) was seen only a few times. Its cognate antigen is unknown. TCRdb reprocessed the reads with MiXCR, giving one entry per CDR3 protein. The sample consists of tens of thousands of distinct CDR3 sequences, about 19% of them appearing once. This record belongs to a study of T cell repertoires in cytomegalovirus infection. The overall study: Based on public TCR beta signatures, there were indications of CMV infection and of a matching HLA type.

Broader study findings: Ex vivo, HLA-C-restricted CMV-specific TCR beta clonotypes prevailed over the rest of the response. CMV carriers having the relevant HLA were flagged by cumulative public TCR beta family frequency.

CDR3 length equals 13 residues. CDR1 is SNHLY, CDR2 FYNNEI, per germline. The V and J ends lost 4 bases and 4 bases respectively, with 11 bases between them. The V and J genes are TRBV2 and TRBJ2-7; TRBD1 might be the D (6 bases). The clonotype was recovered from a human donor in good health (CMV status not recorded). Some clones in this sample may be carry-over from other donors' samples. The input for sequencing was CD8+ T cells from cultured PBMCs, taken from culture after CMV antigen stimulation. The CDR3 is CASSVGQKYEQYF. CDR3 sequence (DNA): TGTGCCAGCAGTGTCGGACAGAAGTACGAGCAGTACTTC.